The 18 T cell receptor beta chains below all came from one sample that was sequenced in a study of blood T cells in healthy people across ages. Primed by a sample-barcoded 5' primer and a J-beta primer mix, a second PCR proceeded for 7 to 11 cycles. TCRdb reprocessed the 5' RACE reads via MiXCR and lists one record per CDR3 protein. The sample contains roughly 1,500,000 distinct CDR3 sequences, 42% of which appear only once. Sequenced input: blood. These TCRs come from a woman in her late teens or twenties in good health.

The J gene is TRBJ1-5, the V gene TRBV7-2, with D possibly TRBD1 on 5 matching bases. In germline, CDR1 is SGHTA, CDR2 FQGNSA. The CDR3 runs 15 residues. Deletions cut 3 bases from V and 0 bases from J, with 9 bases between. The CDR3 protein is CASSLGGLSNQPQHF. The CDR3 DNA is TGTGCCAGCAGCTTGGGGGGACTTAGCAATCAGCCCCAGCATTTT.

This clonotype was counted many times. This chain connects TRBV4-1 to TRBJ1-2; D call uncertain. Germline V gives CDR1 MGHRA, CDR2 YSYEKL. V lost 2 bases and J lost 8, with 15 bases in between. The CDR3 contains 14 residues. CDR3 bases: TGCGCCAGCAGCCAATTAGTGGCCGTGGGGGGCTACACCTTC. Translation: CASSQLVAVGGYTF.

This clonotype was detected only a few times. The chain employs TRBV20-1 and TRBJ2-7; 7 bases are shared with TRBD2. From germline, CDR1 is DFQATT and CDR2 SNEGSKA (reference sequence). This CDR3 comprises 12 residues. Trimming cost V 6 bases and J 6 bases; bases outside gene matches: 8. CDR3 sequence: CSAVAGPTEQYF. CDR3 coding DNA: TGCAGTGCGGTAGCGGGCCCCACCGAGCAGTACTTC.

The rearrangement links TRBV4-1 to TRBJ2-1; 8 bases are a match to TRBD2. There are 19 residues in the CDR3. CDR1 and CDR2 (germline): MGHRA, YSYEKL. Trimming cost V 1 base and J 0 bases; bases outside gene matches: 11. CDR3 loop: CASSQGGGRTSFSYNEQFF. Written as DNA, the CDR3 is TGCGCCAGCAGCCAAGGCGGGGGGCGAACCTCGTTCTCCTACAATGAGCAGTTCTTC.

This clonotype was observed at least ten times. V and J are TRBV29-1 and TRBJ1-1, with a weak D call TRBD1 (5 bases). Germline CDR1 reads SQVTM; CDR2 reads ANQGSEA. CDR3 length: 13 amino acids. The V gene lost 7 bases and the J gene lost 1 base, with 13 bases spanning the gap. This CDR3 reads CSASSTGNTEAFF. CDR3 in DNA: TGCAGCGCTTCCAGTACAGGGAACACTGAAGCTTTCTTT.

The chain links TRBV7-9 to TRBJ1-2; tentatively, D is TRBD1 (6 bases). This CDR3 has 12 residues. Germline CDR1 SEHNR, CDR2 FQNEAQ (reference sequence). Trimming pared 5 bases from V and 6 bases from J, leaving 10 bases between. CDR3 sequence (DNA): TGTGCCAGCAGCCATAACAGGGATGGCTACACCTTC. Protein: CASSHNRDGYTF.

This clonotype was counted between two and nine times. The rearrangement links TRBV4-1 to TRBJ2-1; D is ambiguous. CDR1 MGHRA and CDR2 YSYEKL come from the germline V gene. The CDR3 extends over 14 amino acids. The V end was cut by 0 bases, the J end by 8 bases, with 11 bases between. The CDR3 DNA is TGCGCCAGCAGCCAAGATATGCTGGGCGATGAGCAGTTCTTC. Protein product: CASSQDMLGDEQFF.

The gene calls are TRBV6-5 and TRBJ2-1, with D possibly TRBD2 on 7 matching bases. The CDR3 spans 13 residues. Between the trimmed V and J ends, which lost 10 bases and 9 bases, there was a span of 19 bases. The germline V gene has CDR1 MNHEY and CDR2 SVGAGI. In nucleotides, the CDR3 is TGTGCCATCTCTAATGGGGGGGCGGGTGAGCAGTTCTTC. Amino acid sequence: CAISNGGAGEQFF.

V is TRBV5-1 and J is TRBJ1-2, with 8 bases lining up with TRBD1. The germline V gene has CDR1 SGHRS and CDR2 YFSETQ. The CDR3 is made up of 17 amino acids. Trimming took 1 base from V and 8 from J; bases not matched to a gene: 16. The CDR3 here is CASSLTSSYTGGGGYTF. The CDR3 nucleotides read TGCGCCAGCAGCTTGACCTCCTCGTATACAGGGGGTGGCGGCTACACCTTC.

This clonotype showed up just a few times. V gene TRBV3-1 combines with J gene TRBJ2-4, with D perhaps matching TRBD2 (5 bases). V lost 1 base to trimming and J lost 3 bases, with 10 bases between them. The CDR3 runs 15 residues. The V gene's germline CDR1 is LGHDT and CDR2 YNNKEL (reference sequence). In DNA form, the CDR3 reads TGTGCCAGCAGCCAAGGATCTGCGGGCAAAAACATTCAGTACTTC. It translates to CASSQGSAGKNIQYF.

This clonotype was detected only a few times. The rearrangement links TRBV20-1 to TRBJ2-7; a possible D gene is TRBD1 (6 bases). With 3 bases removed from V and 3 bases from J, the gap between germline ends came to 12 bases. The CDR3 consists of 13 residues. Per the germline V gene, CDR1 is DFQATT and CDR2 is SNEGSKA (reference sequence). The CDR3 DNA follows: TGCAGTGCTAGTCCCCAGGGGATCTACGAGCAGTACTTC. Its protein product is CSASPQGIYEQYF.

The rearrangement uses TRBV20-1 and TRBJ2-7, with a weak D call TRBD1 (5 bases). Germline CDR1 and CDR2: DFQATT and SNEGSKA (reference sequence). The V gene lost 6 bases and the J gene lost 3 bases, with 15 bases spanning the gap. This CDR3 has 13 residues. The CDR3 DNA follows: TGCAGTGCCCTCCCGGACACGCTCTACGAGCAGTACTTC. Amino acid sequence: CSALPDTLYEQYF.

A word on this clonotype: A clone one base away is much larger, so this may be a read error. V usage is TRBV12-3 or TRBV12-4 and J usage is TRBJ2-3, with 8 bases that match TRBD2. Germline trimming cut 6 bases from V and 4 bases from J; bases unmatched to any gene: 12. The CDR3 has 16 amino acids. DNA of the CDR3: TGTGCCAGCAGCCCCTATGGTAGCGGGAAGTCAGATACGCAGTATTTT. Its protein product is CASSPYGSGKSDTQYF.

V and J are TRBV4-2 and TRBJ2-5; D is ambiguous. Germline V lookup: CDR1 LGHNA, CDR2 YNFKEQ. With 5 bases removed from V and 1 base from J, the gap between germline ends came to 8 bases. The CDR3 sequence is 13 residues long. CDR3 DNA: TGTGCCAGCAGCAAAACTACCCAAGAGACCCAGTACTTC. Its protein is CASSKTTQETQYF.

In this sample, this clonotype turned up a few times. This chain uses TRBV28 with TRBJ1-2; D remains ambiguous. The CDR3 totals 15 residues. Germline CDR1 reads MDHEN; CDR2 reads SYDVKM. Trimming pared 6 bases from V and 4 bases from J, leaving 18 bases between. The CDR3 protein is CASRPGGPSLYGYTF. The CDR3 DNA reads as TGTGCCAGCAGGCCGGGAGGGCCATCTCTCTATGGCTACACCTTC.

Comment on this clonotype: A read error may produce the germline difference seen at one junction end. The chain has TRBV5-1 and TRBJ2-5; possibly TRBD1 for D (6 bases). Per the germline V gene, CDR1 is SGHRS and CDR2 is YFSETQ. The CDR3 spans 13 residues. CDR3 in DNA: TGCGCCAGCCGCTTATGGGACAATGGGGAGCAGTACTTC. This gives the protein CASRLWDNGEQYF.

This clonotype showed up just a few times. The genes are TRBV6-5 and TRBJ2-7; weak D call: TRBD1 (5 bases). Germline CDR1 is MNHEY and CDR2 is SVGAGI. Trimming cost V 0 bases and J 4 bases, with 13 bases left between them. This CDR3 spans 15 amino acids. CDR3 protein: CASSYSSTRAYEQYF. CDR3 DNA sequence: TGTGCCAGCAGTTACTCGAGTACCAGGGCTTACGAGCAGTACTTC.

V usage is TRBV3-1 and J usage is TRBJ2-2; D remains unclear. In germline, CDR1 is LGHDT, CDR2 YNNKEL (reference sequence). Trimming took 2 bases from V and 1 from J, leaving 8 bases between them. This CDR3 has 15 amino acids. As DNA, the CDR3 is TGTGCCAGCAGCCAAACACGATGGAACACCGGGGAGCTGTTTTTT. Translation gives CASSQTRWNTGELFF.